The clone carrying this TCR beta chain was detected only a few times. This sample is part of a study of blood T cell repertoires in COVID-19. As processed by the authors: Reference gene primer amplification gave estimated nucleated cell counts. Produced via immunoSEQ multiplex PCR; TCRdb's table is partial and in-frame only. Clone size and the V and J calls come from that table; the DNA yielded D and trimming. The sample has tens of thousands of clones, roughly four fifths seen once; the top ten hold 7.3%. The CDR3 sequence is 13 residues long. Germline trimming cut 8 bases from V and 4 bases from J; bases unmatched to any gene: 6. Looked up from germline, CDR1 is SNHLY and CDR2 is FYNNEI.

Sequencing used peripheral blood. The chain joins TRBV2 to TRBJ1-1, with TRBD1 identical over 8 bases. The sequence came from a man aged 35 to 55 with acute or convalescent COVID-19. In nucleotides, the CDR3 is TGTGCCAGCGGTATAGGACAGGGCACTGAAGCTTTCTTT. Translated, it gives CASGIGQGTEAFF.